This entry describes one T cell receptor beta chain. This entry is derived from a study of cytomegalovirus exposure and HLA in healthy donors. PCR involved 60 Vbeta and 13 Jbeta primers. TCRdb keeps only in-frame clones here, not all; method: immunoSEQ multiplex PCR. Counted here are 150,000 to 200,000 clones, 78% occurring once; the ten biggest clones make up about 5.6%. CDR1 MDHEN and CDR2 SYDVKM come from the germline V gene. The CDR3 totals 12 residues. Trimming removed 3 bases from V and 1 base from J, with 3 bases in between. Material for sequencing was PBMCs. The receptor was isolated from a woman in her 30s in good health and CMV-seropositive. The rearrangement links TRBV28 to TRBJ1-1; no clear D. CDR3 sequence reads: CASSFGNTEAFF. The CDR3 DNA sequence: TGTGCCAGCAGTTTCGGGAACACTGAAGCTTTCTTT. The full variable domain, completed using reference TRBV28 and TRBJ1-1, is DVKVTQSSRYLVKRTGEKVFLECVQDMDHENMFWYRQDPGLGLRLIYFSYDVKMKEKGDIPEGYSVSREKKERFSLILESASTNQTSMYLCASSFGNTEAFFGQGTRLTVV.